Each of the 22 T cell receptor beta chains below was sequenced from the same sample in a study of CD8+ T cells in alopecia areata. Treatment reported: oral pan-JAK inhibitor, 5-10 mg twice daily. Once RNA had been extracted, it was reverse transcribed into cDNA to act as the sequencing template. Measured with immunoSEQ multiplex PCR; TCRdb has only the in-frame clones, and not every one. Among about 220,000 clones, roughly 56% were seen once, and the ten largest hold 1.5% to 2%. Material: CD4+ T cells sorted from blood, obtained at week 4, from a patient treated with tofacitinib. These receptors all stem from a human donor with alopecia areata.

This chain uses TRBV4-3 with TRBJ1-4; D is uncertain. Trimming cost V 2 bases and J 5 bases, with 12 bases left between them. The germline CDR1 and CDR2 sequences are LGHNA and YSLEER. The CDR3 consists of 15 residues. CDR3 in DNA: TGCGCCAGCAGCCAACGTGTCTCGGAGAATGAAAAACTGTTTTTT. Its protein is CASSQRVSENEKLFF.

The V gene is TRBV7-2, the J gene TRBJ2-3; D uncertain. The CDR3 length is 13 residues. V shed 5 bases and J shed 2 bases, with 8 bases lying between them. CDR1 and CDR2 (germline): SGHTA, FQGNSA. This CDR3 is CASSRGYTDTQYF. The CDR3 DNA is TGTGCCAGCAGCAGAGGCTACACAGATACGCAGTATTTT.

V is TRBV11-2 and J is TRBJ2-5; TRBD1 matches 8 bases. The CDR3 totals 14 residues. Losses at the gene ends were 5 bases for V and 5 bases for J; bases not matched to a gene: 7. Per germline, CDR1 SGHAT and CDR2 FQNNGV. Here the CDR3 DNA reads TGTGCCAGCAGCCACGGACAGGGAGGTGAGACCCAGTACTTC. Its protein is CASSHGQGGETQYF.

V and J are TRBV29-1 and TRBJ1-1, with unresolved D. The CDR3 runs 12 residues. V dropped 7 bases and J dropped 2 bases, with 11 bases sitting between them. From germline, CDR1 is SQVTM and CDR2 ANQGSEA. The CDR3 DNA reads TGCAGCGGGGAGGACCTCAACACTGAAGCTTTCTTT. Protein product: CSGEDLNTEAFF.

This clone showed up just a few times. This rearrangement joins TRBV4-3 to TRBJ1-5; maybe TRBD1 (5 bases). The V end was cut by 0 bases, the J end by 4 bases, with 16 bases between. The CDR3 spans 17 residues. CDR1 LGHNA and CDR2 YSLEER come from the germline V gene. This chain's CDR3 is CASSQEISGLKNQPQHF. CDR3 DNA: TGCGCCAGCAGCCAAGAAATCTCAGGGCTTAAAAATCAGCCCCAGCATTTT.

This clone was seen a few times. The J gene is TRBJ1-1, the V gene TRBV29-1; D perhaps matches TRBD1 (5 bases). V was shortened by 0 bases and J by 7 bases, with 15 bases between the two germline ends. Germline V CDR1 and CDR2: SQVTM, ANQGSEA. The CDR3 is made up of 14 amino acids. CDR3 DNA: TGCAGCGTTGAAGAGGCCTCGGGGCGGATTGAAGCTTTCTTT. Protein sequence: CSVEEASGRIEAFF.

This clone was recorded only once. The V call is TRBV6-5, the J call TRBJ2-7, with no clear D. Trimming cost V 0 bases and J 4 bases, with 10 bases left between them. CDR1 is MNHEY, CDR2 SVGAGI, per germline. The CDR3 sequence is 14 residues long. Here the CDR3 reads CASSYSLQRYEQYF. DNA for the CDR3: TGTGCCAGCAGTTACTCGTTGCAGAGGTACGAGCAGTACTTC.

The V call is TRBV6-4, the J call TRBJ2-1; D assignment may be TRBD1 or TRBD2 (6 bases each). The CDR3 is 16 amino acids. The germline V and J ends were trimmed by 6 bases and 0 bases, with 15 bases remaining between them. Germline V gives CDR1 MRHNA, CDR2 SNTAGT. In DNA, the CDR3 is TGTGCCAGCAGCAATCTCGGGGGCCCCTCCTACAATGAGCAGTTCTTC. Protein sequence: CASSNLGGPSYNEQFF.

The V gene is TRBV11-2, the J gene TRBJ2-3, with D perhaps TRBD1 or TRBD2 (6 bases each). Germline values: CDR1 SGHAT, CDR2 FQNNGV. CDR3 length equals 14 residues. V shed 6 bases and J shed 6 bases, with 16 bases lying between them. The CDR3 DNA reads TGTGCCAGCAGTTCAGGGGACTTCAGCGATACGCAGTATTTT. Translated: CASSSGDFSDTQYF.

This clone was seen a few times. The chain links TRBV30 to TRBJ1-1, with 7 positions matching TRBD1. This CDR3 spans 13 amino acids. Germline V gives CDR1 GTSNPN, CDR2 SVGIG (reference sequence). With 3 bases clipped from V and 4 bases from J, the junction kept 5 bases outside the gene matches. The CDR3 nucleotides read TGTGCCTGGAGACAGGGGTGGAGCACTGAAGCTTTCTTT. Encoded protein: CAWRQGWSTEAFF.

This clone was recorded a few times. The J gene is TRBJ2-4, the V gene TRBV30; D is possibly TRBD2 (7 bases). The germline CDR1 and CDR2 sequences are GTSNPN and SVGIG (reference sequence). V was shortened by 0 bases and J by 8 bases, with 17 bases between the two germline ends. The CDR3 spans 15 residues. Here the CDR3 reads CAWSVGGPGGDIQYF. In DNA form, the CDR3 reads TGTGCCTGGAGTGTAGGGGGTCCGGGAGGAGACATTCAGTACTTC.

The rearrangement links TRBV18 to TRBJ2-3, with D unclear. The CDR3 has 14 residues. From germline, CDR1 is KGHSH and CDR2 LQKENI. Trimming shortened V by 0 bases and J by 1 base, and 5 bases separated the two germline ends. CDR3 sequence: CASSPPARTDTQYF. The CDR3 coding sequence is TGTGCCAGCTCACCACCCGCCCGCACAGATACGCAGTATTTT.

V is TRBV29-1 and J is TRBJ2-3, with 8 bases fitting TRBD2. CDR3 length equals 14 residues. Per germline, CDR1 SQVTM and CDR2 ANQGSEA. V was pared by 1 base and J by 1 base, with 1 base of the junction left unmatched. CDR3 sequence (DNA): TGCAGCGTTGAAGTACTAGCGGGCACAGATACGCAGTATTTT. Translation gives CSVEVLAGTDTQYF.

The chain has TRBV2 and TRBJ2-7; TRBD1 might be the D (5 bases). Trimming took off 4 bases at V and 5 bases at J, with 9 bases between the two ends. There are 12 residues in the CDR3. Germline V gene lookup returns CDR1 SNHLY and CDR2 FYNNEI. The CDR3 DNA is TGTGCCAGCAGTGGGTCAGGGAACGAGCAGTACTTC. It translates to CASSGSGNEQYF.

The gene calls are TRBV7-6 and TRBJ2-1; TRBD2 matches 15 bases. Germline V gives CDR1 SGHVS, CDR2 FNYEAQ. With V trimmed by 5 bases and J by 6 bases, 2 bases remained unmatched. The CDR3 runs to 15 residues. The CDR3 DNA sequence: TGTGCCAGCAGCCGGACTAGCGGGGGGGCCAATGAGCAGTTCTTC. Encoded protein: CASSRTSGGANEQFF. Supplemented by reference TRBV7-6 and TRBJ2-1, the full variable domain reads GAGVSQSPRYKVTKRGQDVALRCDPISGHVSLYWYRQALGQGPEFLTYFNYEAQQDKSGLPNDRFSAERPEGSISTLTIQRTEQRDSAMYRCASSRTSGGANEQFFGPGTRLTVL.

This chain connects TRBV4-3 to TRBJ2-2, with D tentatively TRBD2 (5 bases). With 0 bases removed from V and 3 bases from J, the gap between germline ends came to 11 bases. CDR3 length: 16 amino acids. CDR1 is LGHNA and CDR2 is YSLEER in the germline V gene. In DNA, the CDR3 is TGCGCCAGCAGCCAAGAATCCCGGGGTTACACCGGGGAGCTGTTTTTT. This codes for CASSQESRGYTGELFF.

This clone has more than one count but fewer than ten. This chain connects TRBV10-1 to TRBJ2-7, with D possibly matching TRBD1 (5 bases). Germline V gene sequence: CDR1 WNHNN, CDR2 SYGVQD (reference sequence). The ends were cut back, 5 bases at V and 3 bases at J, with 11 bases in the middle. The CDR3 runs 13 residues. The CDR3 nucleotides are TGCGCCAGCAGTAAAGGTCAGGGCTACGAGCAGTACTTC. Translating gives CASSKGQGYEQYF.

This clone has just a few counts. The gene calls are TRBV18 and TRBJ2-2; 7 nucleotides align to TRBD1. V shed 3 bases, J shed 4 bases, and the junction held 5 bases outside the gene matches. Germline V gene lookup returns CDR1 KGHSH and CDR2 LQKENI. The CDR3 is 15 amino acids. The CDR3 DNA follows: TGTGCCAGCTCACCTCAGACAGGGCCCACCGGGGAGCTGTTTTTT. As protein: CASSPQTGPTGELFF. Filled out from reference TRBV18 and TRBJ2-2, the complete variable domain reads NAGVMQNPRHLVRRRGQEARLRCSPMKGHSHVYWYRQLPEEGLKFMVYLQKENIIDESGMPKERFSAEFPKEGPSILRIQQVVRGDSAAYFCASSPQTGPTGELFFGEGSRLTVL.

As DNA, the CDR3 is TGTGCCAGCAGCGTAGGGTCGGGACTAGCATCGGATGAGCAGTTCTTC. Its translation is CASSVGSGLASDEQFF. The V gene is TRBV9, the J gene TRBJ2-1, with 9 bases aligning to TRBD2. V was clipped by 0 bases and J by 8 bases; unmatched bases: 9. This CDR3 is 16 amino acids long. The germline V gene encodes CDR1 SGDLS and CDR2 YYNGEE. Variable domain in full (rest from reference TRBV9 and TRBJ2-1): DSGVTQTPKHLITATGQRVTLRCSPRSGDLSVYWYQQSLDQGLQFLIQYYNGEERAKGNILERFSAQQFPDLHSELNLSSLELGDSALYFCASSVGSGLASDEQFFGPGTRLTVL.

The chain couples TRBV4-1 to TRBJ1-2; D may be TRBD1 (6 bases). Germline CDR1 is MGHRA and CDR2 is YSYEKL. The CDR3 has 16 residues. Between the trimmed V and J ends, which lost 4 bases and 7 bases, there was a span of 22 bases. The CDR3 bases are TGCGCCAGCAGCCTGAGTGGTCAGACAGGACGAGGTGGCTACACCTTC. Protein: CASSLSGQTGRGGYTF.

This clone has only a few counts. The V and J genes are TRBV7-9 and TRBJ2-6, with D perhaps being TRBD1 or TRBD2 (6 bases each). The V gene lost 5 bases and the J gene lost 2 bases, with 16 bases spanning the gap. The CDR3 runs 17 residues. Germline-derived CDR1 and CDR2 are SEHNR and FQNEAQ (reference sequence). The CDR3 protein is CASSLSAGGPGANVLTF. CDR3 nucleotide sequence: TGTGCCAGCAGCCTAAGTGCCGGGGGCCCTGGGGCCAACGTCCTGACTTTC.

This rearrangement joins TRBV27 to TRBJ2-5; D possibly corresponds to TRBD2 (5 bases). The V gene lost 6 bases and the J gene lost 5 bases, with 16 bases spanning the gap. Germline V lookup: CDR1 MNHEY, CDR2 SMNVEV (reference sequence). There are 14 residues in the CDR3. CDR3 sequence reads: CASRADGNRETQYF. DNA for the CDR3: TGTGCCAGCAGAGCCGACGGGAACCGGGAGACCCAGTACTTC.